Shown below are 18 T cell receptor beta chains from a single sample sequenced in a study of CD8 T cells in ankylosing spondylitis. One entry per CDR3 protein, called by TCRdb with MiXCR from the 5' RACE reads. The sample has roughly 140,000 distinct CDR3 sequences; 40% to 50% are singletons. Sequenced sample: synovial fluid, either unsorted or a sorted T cell fraction (not recorded which). The receptors come from a male donor with ankylosing spondylitis.

The J gene is TRBJ2-2, the V gene TRBV13; weak D call: TRBD1 (5 bases). The CDR3 sequence is 15 residues long. Between the trimmed V and J ends, which lost 5 bases and 0 bases, there was a span of 10 bases. Germline V lookup: CDR1 PRHDT, CDR2 FYEKMQ (reference sequence). The CDR3 nucleotides are TGTGCCAGCAGCGGAGCCAGGGCGAACACCGGGGAGCTGTTTTTT. Translating gives CASSGARANTGELFF.

This chain's CDR3 is CASSMNRPKNTEAFF. CDR3 in DNA: TGTGCCAGTAGTATGAACAGGCCCAAGAACACTGAAGCTTTCTTT. The chain is built from TRBV19 and TRBJ1-1, with a weak D call TRBD1 (5 bases). V was trimmed by 3 bases and J by 1 base, leaving 12 bases between them. CDR1 is LNHDA, CDR2 SQIVND, per germline (reference sequence). The CDR3 covers 15 residues.

The genes are TRBV10-3 and TRBJ2-7, with TRBD1 identical over 7 bases. This CDR3 has 14 amino acids. The J segment lost 0 bases and the V segment lost 4 bases, leaving 3 bases of the junction unmatched. Germline-derived CDR1 and CDR2 are ENHRY and SYGVKD. The CDR3 loop is CAISGTGNSYEQYF. In DNA form, the CDR3 reads TGTGCCATCAGTGGGACAGGTAACTCCTACGAGCAGTACTTC.

The table lists this clonotype with many counts. This rearrangement joins TRBV5-6 to TRBJ2-2; TRBD1 aligns across 10 bases. The CDR3 extends over 17 amino acids. J gave up 0 bases and V 2 bases, and 4 bases lay outside the gene matches. Germline lookup yields CDR1 SGHDT and CDR2 YYEEEE. In nucleotides, the CDR3 is TGTGCCAGCAGCTTTGGGACAGGGGACGCGAACACCGGGGAGCTGTTTTTT. Its protein is CASSFGTGDANTGELFF.

The V gene is TRBV11-2, the J gene TRBJ2-5; no clear D gene. V was trimmed by 7 bases and J by 5 bases, leaving 14 bases between them. The CDR3 contains 13 residues. In germline, CDR1 is SGHAT, CDR2 FQNNGV. The CDR3 sequence: CASTETNVETQYF. In nucleotides, the CDR3 is TGTGCCAGCACCGAAACGAACGTGGAGACCCAGTACTTC.

The rearrangement links TRBV7-2 to TRBJ2-7; D remains ambiguous. Deletions cut 2 bases from V and 4 bases from J, with 12 bases between. From germline, CDR1 is SGHTA and CDR2 FQGNSA. The CDR3 runs to 14 residues. The CDR3 DNA follows: TGTGCCAGCAGCTTACTTTTGTCGGGTTACGAGCAGTACTTC. It encodes CASSLLLSGYEQYF. Full variable domain (remainder filled in from reference TRBV7-2 and TRBJ2-7): GAGVSQSPSNKVTEKGKDVELRCDPISGHTALYWYRQSLGQGLEFLIYFQGNSAPDKSGLPSDRFSAERTGGSVSTLTIQRTQQEDSAVYLCASSLLLSGYEQYFGPGTRLTVT.

This rearrangement joins TRBV27 to TRBJ1-1; no definite D call. The CDR3 is 13 residues long. CDR1 and CDR2 (germline): MNHEY, SMNVEV (reference sequence). The germline V and J ends were trimmed by 1 base and 0 bases, with 3 bases remaining between them. The chain's CDR3 is CASSLWLNTEAFF. The CDR3 DNA follows: TGTGCCAGCAGTTTATGGTTGAACACTGAAGCTTTCTTT.

The chain has TRBV4-1 and TRBJ1-2; D uncertain. This CDR3 contains 14 residues. Germline V gene sequence: CDR1 MGHRA, CDR2 YSYEKL. Trimming took off 1 base at V and 0 bases at J, with 6 bases between the two ends. As DNA, the CDR3 is TGCGCCAGCAGCCAAGCGGTAGCTAACTATGGCTACACCTTC. The encoded protein is CASSQAVANYGYTF.

This sequence joins TRBV12-3 or TRBV12-4 and TRBJ1-1; D ambiguous. The CDR3 has 14 residues. V was trimmed by 6 bases and J by 3 bases, leaving 14 bases between them. The CDR3 coding sequence is TGTGCCAGCAGCAATACCGACGGCTACACTGAAGCTTTCTTT. Amino acid sequence: CASSNTDGYTEAFF.

The chain recombines TRBV12-3 or TRBV12-4 with TRBJ2-2; 8 nucleotides agree with TRBD1. V lost 5 bases to trimming and J lost 4 bases; unmatched junction nucleotides: 9. The length of the CDR3 is 16 residues. CDR3 sequence reads: CASSPWTGRATGELFF. The CDR3 nucleotides read TGTGCCAGCAGTCCCTGGACAGGGCGCGCCACCGGGGAGCTGTTTTTT.

This clonotype was counted only a few times. J is TRBJ1-1 and V is TRBV27, with D possibly being TRBD1 (5 bases). There are 14 residues in the CDR3. Germline assignment: CDR1 MNHEY and CDR2 SMNVEV (reference sequence). Trimming cost V 2 bases and J 7 bases, with 14 bases left between them. This CDR3 is CASSLGAGDIEAFF. Here the CDR3 DNA reads TGTGCCAGCAGTTTAGGGGCAGGTGACATTGAAGCTTTCTTT.

This clonotype was counted only a few times. V is TRBV20-1 and J is TRBJ2-2, with D possibly being TRBD1 or TRBD2 (6 bases each). The CDR3 length is 15 residues. CDR1 is DFQATT, CDR2 SNEGSKA, per germline (reference sequence). The ends were cut back, 1 base at V and 6 bases at J, with 15 bases in the middle. CDR3 residues: CSARGGGRLAGELFF. The DNA of the CDR3 is TGCAGTGCTAGAGGTGGGGGGCGATTAGCCGGGGAGCTGTTTTTT.

This clonotype was seen repeatedly, ten times or more. The rearrangement joins TRBV10-3 to TRBJ2-3, with D perhaps TRBD2 (6 bases). Trimming took 3 bases from V and 2 from J, leaving 12 bases between them. CDR1 and CDR2 (germline): ENHRY, SYGVKD. The CDR3 sequence is 15 residues long. The chain's CDR3 is CAISDGGSDTDTQYF. DNA for the CDR3: TGTGCCATCAGTGACGGGGGATCGGACACAGATACGCAGTATTTT.

This clonotype has a handful of counts. This chain uses TRBV18 with TRBJ2-1; maybe TRBD1 (6 bases). V was trimmed by 4 bases and J by 5 bases, leaving 18 bases between them. In germline, CDR1 is KGHSH, CDR2 LQKENI. The CDR3 is made up of 16 amino acids. In DNA, the CDR3 is TGTGCCAGCTCACATCACAGGGTCAGGCAAGACAATGAGCAGTTCTTC. Amino acids: CASSHHRVRQDNEQFF. Full variable domain (missing parts from reference TRBV18 and TRBJ2-1): NAGVMQNPRHLVRRRGQEARLRCSPMKGHSHVYWYRQLPEEGLKFMVYLQKENIIDESGMPKERFSAEFPKEGPSILRIQQVVRGDSAAYFCASSHHRVRQDNEQFFGPGTRLTVL.

The chain has TRBV7-8 and TRBJ2-7, with TRBD2 matching 13 bases. The ends lost 5 bases at V and 0 bases at J; junction bases unmatched: 13. Germline loops: CDR1 SGHVS, CDR2 FQNEAQ. The CDR3 contains 19 residues. The CDR3 coding sequence is TGTGCCAGCAGCCGCCGACTAGCGGGGGGCTTTGTTAGCTCCTACGAGCAGTACTTC. Translated, it gives CASSRRLAGGFVSSYEQYF.

In this sample, this clonotype turned up many times. The junction differs from germline at one of its ends, possibly a read error. The rearrangement uses TRBV20-1 and TRBJ2-1; tentatively, D is TRBD1 or TRBD2 (5 bases each). CDR3 length: 14 residues. Germline V gene lookup returns CDR1 DFQATT and CDR2 SNEGSKA (reference sequence). DNA of the CDR3: TGCAGTGCGAGAGGGGTGGACCTAGGGGATGAGCAGTTCTTC. Encoded protein: CSARGVDLGDEQFF.

Only a few counts were recorded for this clonotype. This chain uses TRBV28 with TRBJ2-1; 7 nucleotides align to TRBD2. This CDR3 is built from 17 residues. J was trimmed by 4 bases and V by 6 bases; bases with no gene match: 15. The germline CDR1 and CDR2 sequences are MDHEN and SYDVKM. The CDR3 protein is CASRGVRLADIYNEQFF. DNA of the CDR3: TGTGCCAGCAGGGGGGTCAGGCTAGCGGATATATACAATGAGCAGTTCTTC.

This clonotype turned up a few times. This rearrangement joins TRBV6-2 or TRBV6-3 to TRBJ2-1, with D maybe TRBD2 (5 bases). CDR1 and CDR2 (germline): MNHEY, SVGEGT. The CDR3 sequence is 15 residues long. V lost 2 bases and J lost 4, with 12 bases in between. The CDR3 protein is CASSYTGYLYNEQFF. In nucleotides, the CDR3 is TGTGCCAGCAGTTACACGGGGTACCTATACAATGAGCAGTTCTTC.